What follows are 23 T cell receptor beta chains derived from one specimen sequenced in a study of blood T cell repertoires in COVID-19. This table comes from immunoSEQ multiplex PCR, and its TCRdb copy is limited to in-frame clones, with some not included. The sample includes 200,000 to 250,000 clones, 60% to 85% of them seen just once. Specimen: peripheral blood. These TCRs come from a woman aged 70 to 79 with acute or convalescent COVID-19.

The chain employs TRBV29-1 and TRBJ2-3; D not certain. Germline CDR1 and CDR2: SQVTM and ANQGSEA. V shed 7 bases and J shed 3 bases, with 20 bases lying between them. The CDR3 is 15 amino acids. The CDR3, as DNA: TGCAGCGCTGCGGAGACGCAGAGCCGTACAGATACGCAGTATTTT. Amino acid sequence: CSAAETQSRTDTQYF.

The genes are TRBV6-6 and TRBJ1-1, with 7 nucleotides matching TRBD1. V trimming: 6 bases; J trimming: 3 bases; junction bases outside the gene matches: 4. The CDR3 extends over 13 amino acids. Germline V gene lookup returns CDR1 MNHNY and CDR2 SVGAGI (reference sequence). CDR3: CASRRQGYTEAFF. CDR3 DNA: TGTGCCAGCAGGAGACAGGGCTACACTGAAGCTTTCTTT.

In DNA form, the CDR3 reads TGTGCCAGCAGCTTAGTCGAGACTAATGAAAAACTGTTTTTT. Its protein product is CASSLVETNEKLFF. The chain carries TRBV7-9 and TRBJ1-4; no clear D gene. Germline V gene sequence: CDR1 SEHNR, CDR2 FQNEAQ (reference sequence). V lost 1 base, J lost 2 bases, and 5 bases lay in between. CDR3 length equals 14 residues.

This rearrangement joins TRBV27 to TRBJ1-1; perhaps TRBD1 as D (6 bases). The germline gives CDR1 MNHEY, CDR2 SMNVEV (reference sequence). This CDR3 has 14 residues. The V end lost 6 bases, the J end lost 4 bases, and 15 bases lay between the germline ends. CDR3 sequence reads: CASRPDRWGTEAFF. CDR3 nucleotides: TGTGCCAGCAGACCTGACAGGTGGGGCACTGAAGCTTTCTTT.

The J gene is TRBJ1-2, the V gene TRBV5-4; D unresolved. The germline V gene encodes CDR1 SGHNT and CDR2 YYREEE (reference sequence). The CDR3 loop spans 15 amino acids. Trimming pared 1 base from V and 4 bases from J, leaving 14 bases between. In DNA, the CDR3 is TGTGCCAGCAGCTTGCCGGGGTTAGGAATCTATGGCTACACCTTC. Translating it yields CASSLPGLGIYGYTF.

V and J are TRBV5-4 and TRBJ2-7; 12 nucleotides line up with TRBD2. CDR1 SGHNT and CDR2 YYREEE come from the germline V gene (reference sequence). The CDR3 runs to 15 residues. Unmatched junction bases numbered 3, after V lost 1 base and J lost 4 bases. The CDR3 is CASSLRLAGGYEQYF. In DNA form, the CDR3 reads TGTGCCAGCAGCTTGCGGCTAGCGGGAGGGTACGAGCAGTACTTC.

The chain links TRBV18 to TRBJ1-4; 7 positions agree with TRBD1. Germline values: CDR1 KGHSH, CDR2 LQKENI. The CDR3 length is 13 residues. Trimming cost V 3 bases and J 10 bases; bases outside gene matches: 5. In DNA, the CDR3 is TGTGCCAGCTCACCCGGGACAGAGGCAAAACTGTTTTTT. This gives the protein CASSPGTEAKLFF.

As concerns this clone: Being one base from a much bigger clone, this may be a read error. This rearrangement joins TRBV7-7 to TRBJ2-7; TRBD2 matches 9 bases. Germline CDR1 SSHAT, CDR2 FNYEAQ (reference sequence). With 2 bases clipped from V and 3 bases from J, the junction kept 2 bases outside the gene matches. The CDR3 consists of 14 residues. Here the CDR3 DNA reads TGTGCCAGCAGCTTAAGTAGCGGGAGCTACGAGCAGTACTTC. Encoded protein: CASSLSSGSYEQYF.

The chain links TRBV20-1 to TRBJ2-1; tentative D call: TRBD1 (5 bases). V shed 4 bases and J shed 9 bases, with 19 bases lying between them. This CDR3 spans 14 amino acids. CDR1 is DFQATT, CDR2 SNEGSKA, per germline (reference sequence). The CDR3 is CSAIDWQGLSEQFF. CDR3 DNA sequence: TGCAGTGCTATTGATTGGCAGGGATTGAGTGAGCAGTTCTTC.

In the case of this clone: The identical CDR3 is also encoded by other nucleotide sequences in the sample. The V gene is TRBV11-3, the J gene TRBJ2-5, with D tentatively TRBD1 (6 bases). The CDR3 sequence is 13 residues long. V was cut by 2 bases and J by 3 bases, with 7 bases left in between. Germline CDR1 reads SGHNT; CDR2 reads YENEEA. CDR3 region: CASSLNREETQYF. DNA of the CDR3: TGTGCCAGCAGCTTAAACAGGGAAGAGACCCAGTACTTC.

The chain recombines TRBV2 with TRBJ2-1; 10 bases align to TRBD2. The CDR3 spans 15 residues. Germline CDR1 and CDR2: SNHLY and FYNNEI. J gave up 9 bases and V 1 base, and 6 bases lay outside the gene matches. CDR3 bases: TGTGCCAGCAGTGAAGGGCTAGCGGGAGTCGGTGAGCAGTTCTTC. As protein: CASSEGLAGVGEQFF.

The chain links TRBV28 to TRBJ1-2; 11 bases map to TRBD1. J lost 8 bases, V lost 5 bases, and 4 bases had no gene match. This CDR3 spans 13 amino acids. Germline CDR1 reads MDHEN; CDR2 reads SYDVKM. The CDR3 DNA follows: TGTGCCAGCAGTAAGGACAGGGGGCGAGGCTACACCTTC. This gives the protein CASSKDRGRGYTF.

This clone has just one count. V usage is TRBV24-1 and J usage is TRBJ2-7; 7 nucleotides match TRBD1. The length of the CDR3 is 13 residues. The junction had 7 bases not matched to a gene; V was cut back by 5 bases and J by 7 bases. CDR1 and CDR2 (germline): KGHDR, SFDVKD. The CDR3 DNA follows: TGTGCCACCAGTGGACAGGGAAACGGGGAGCAGTACTTC. It yields the protein CATSGQGNGEQYF.

The V gene is TRBV10-3, the J gene TRBJ2-3, with 7 bases matching TRBD1. V gave up 4 bases and J gave up 2 bases; unmatched junction bases: 3. The CDR3 is 14 residues long. The germline V gene has CDR1 ENHRY and CDR2 SYGVKD. CDR3 DNA: TGTGCCATCAGTGGGACAGGATCCACAGATACGCAGTATTTT. Its protein product is CAISGTGSTDTQYF.

This chain connects TRBV19 to TRBJ2-7; weak D call: TRBD2 (5 bases). Looked up from germline, CDR1 is LNHDA and CDR2 is SQIVND (reference sequence). Trimming left V 4 bases short and J 2 bases short, with 15 bases between. This CDR3 contains 15 residues. The CDR3 sequence is CASSTQRLDTYEQYF. CDR3 DNA: TGTGCCAGTAGTACGCAGCGGCTAGATACCTACGAGCAGTACTTC. Supplemented by reference TRBV19 and TRBJ2-7, the full variable domain reads DGGITQSPKYLFRKEGQNVTLSCEQNLNHDAMYWYRQDPGQGLRLIYYSQIVNDFQKGDIAEGYSVSREKKESFPLTVTSAQKNPTAFYLCASSTQRLDTYEQYFGPGTRLTVT.

The rearrangement links TRBV30 to TRBJ2-3, with 10 bases identical to TRBD2. J gave up 1 base and V 2 bases, and 3 bases lay outside the gene matches. CDR3 length: 15 amino acids. Germline V gives CDR1 GTSNPN, CDR2 SVGIG (reference sequence). CDR3 in amino acids: CAWSRLAGGTDTQYF. The CDR3 DNA sequence: TGTGCCTGGAGTCGGCTAGCGGGAGGCACAGATACGCAGTATTTT.

The chain uses TRBV19 and TRBJ1-4; D call uncertain. Germline V gives CDR1 LNHDA, CDR2 SQIVND (reference sequence). V shed 3 bases and J shed 8 bases, with 13 bases lying between them. There are 14 residues in the CDR3. DNA for the CDR3: TGTGCCAGTAGTATGTCCGGGGAAAGGGAAAAACTGTTTTTT. This gives the protein CASSMSGEREKLFF.

This chain connects TRBV9 to TRBJ2-1; 9 positions match TRBD2. After removal of 2 bases from V and 5 bases from J, the junction contained 8 bases not matched to a gene. CDR3 length: 16 residues. CDR1 and CDR2 (germline): SGDLS, YYNGEE. CDR3 protein: CASSVYSLAGHNEQFF. In DNA, the CDR3 is TGTGCCAGCAGCGTGTACAGTCTAGCGGGACACAATGAGCAGTTCTTC.

This clone was observed a single time. V usage is TRBV18 and J usage is TRBJ1-1; weak D call: TRBD1 (5 bases). This CDR3 comprises 14 residues. From germline, CDR1 is KGHSH and CDR2 LQKENI. Trimming took 5 bases from V and 1 from J, leaving 11 bases between them. For the CDR3, the DNA is TGTGCCAGCTCAGCCAGGGTGGAGAACACTGAAGCTTTCTTT. It yields the protein CASSARVENTEAFF. Supplemented by reference TRBV18 and TRBJ1-1, the full variable domain reads NAGVMQNPRHLVRRRGQEARLRCSPMKGHSHVYWYRQLPEEGLKFMVYLQKENIIDESGMPKERFSAEFPKEGPSILRIQQVVRGDSAAYFCASSARVENTEAFFGQGTRLTVV.

V is TRBV19 and J is TRBJ2-1, with 7 bases aligning to TRBD1. The germline V gene has CDR1 LNHDA and CDR2 SQIVND (reference sequence). The CDR3 is 16 residues long. Trimming cost V 7 bases and J 4 bases; bases outside gene matches: 13. CDR3 coding DNA: TGTGCCAGTACCCAGACGGACAGGAGATATTACAATGAGCAGTTCTTC. Residues: CASTQTDRRYYNEQFF.

The chain uses TRBV19 and TRBJ2-7; weak D call: TRBD1 (6 bases). The germline CDR1 and CDR2 sequences are LNHDA and SQIVND (reference sequence). The CDR3 is 15 amino acids. With 2 bases removed from V and 5 bases from J, the gap between germline ends came to 16 bases. The CDR3 sequence is CASSITPTGQNEQYF. The CDR3 DNA sequence: TGTGCCAGTAGTATAACGCCCACAGGGCAAAACGAGCAGTACTTC.

This clone is a singleton in its sample. V usage is TRBV18 and J usage is TRBJ2-3, with 9 bases aligning to TRBD2. Looked up from germline, CDR1 is KGHSH and CDR2 is LQKENI. V lost 3 bases to trimming and J lost 1 base; unmatched junction nucleotides: 8. The CDR3 covers 17 residues. In DNA form, the CDR3 reads TGTGCCAGCTCACCTATGACTAGCGGAAGGGGCACAGATACGCAGTATTTT. Amino acid sequence: CASSPMTSGRGTDTQYF.

The J gene is TRBJ1-1, the V gene TRBV5-1; 10 bases are a match to TRBD1. V shed 1 base, J shed 6 bases, and the junction held 3 bases outside the gene matches. There are 14 residues in the CDR3. Looked up from germline, CDR1 is SGHRS and CDR2 is YFSETQ. DNA for the CDR3: TGCGCCAGCAGCTTGACGGACAGGGGGGCTGAAGCTTTCTTT. It is translated as CASSLTDRGAEAFF.